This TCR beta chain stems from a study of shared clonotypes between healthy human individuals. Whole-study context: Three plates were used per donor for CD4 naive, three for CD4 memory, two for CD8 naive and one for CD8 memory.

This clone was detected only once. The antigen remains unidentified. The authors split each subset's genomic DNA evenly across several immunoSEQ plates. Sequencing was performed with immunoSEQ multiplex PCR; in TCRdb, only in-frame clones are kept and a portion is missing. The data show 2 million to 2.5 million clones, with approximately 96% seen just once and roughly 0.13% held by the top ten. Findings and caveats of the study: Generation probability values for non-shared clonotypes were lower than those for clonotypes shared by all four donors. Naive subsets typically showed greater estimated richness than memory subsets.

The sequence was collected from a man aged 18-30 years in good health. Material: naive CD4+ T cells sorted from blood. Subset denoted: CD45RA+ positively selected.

The CDR3 spells CASSEASFGNQPQHF. The CDR3 DNA is TGTGCCAGCAGTGAAGCTTCGTTCGGCAATCAGCCCCAGCATTTT. The chain recombines TRBV2 with TRBJ1-5; D is uncertain. The germline CDR1 and CDR2 sequences are SNHLY and FYNNEI. This CDR3 region has 15 residues. Trimming removed 0 bases from V and 2 bases from J, with 8 bases in between. Supplemented by reference TRBV2 and TRBJ1-5, the full variable domain reads EPEVTQTPSHQVTQMGQEVILRCVPISNHLYFYWYRQILGQKVEFLVSFYNNEISEKSEIFDDQFSVERPDGSNFTLKIRSTKLEDSAMYFCASSEASFGNQPQHFGDGTRLSIL.